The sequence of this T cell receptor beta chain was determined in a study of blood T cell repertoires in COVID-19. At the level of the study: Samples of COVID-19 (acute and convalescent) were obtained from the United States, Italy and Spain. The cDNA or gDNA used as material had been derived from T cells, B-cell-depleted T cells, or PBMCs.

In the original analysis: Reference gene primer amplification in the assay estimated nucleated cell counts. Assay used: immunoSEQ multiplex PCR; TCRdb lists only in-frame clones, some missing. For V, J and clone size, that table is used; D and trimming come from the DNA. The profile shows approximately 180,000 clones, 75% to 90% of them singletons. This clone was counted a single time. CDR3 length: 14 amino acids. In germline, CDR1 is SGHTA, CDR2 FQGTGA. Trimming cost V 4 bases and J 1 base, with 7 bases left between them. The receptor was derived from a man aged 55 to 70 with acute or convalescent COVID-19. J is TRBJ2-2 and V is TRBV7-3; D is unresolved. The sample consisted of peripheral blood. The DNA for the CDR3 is TGTGCCAGCAGCTCCAGACAGAACACCGGGGAGCTGTTTTTT. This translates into CASSSRQNTGELFF.